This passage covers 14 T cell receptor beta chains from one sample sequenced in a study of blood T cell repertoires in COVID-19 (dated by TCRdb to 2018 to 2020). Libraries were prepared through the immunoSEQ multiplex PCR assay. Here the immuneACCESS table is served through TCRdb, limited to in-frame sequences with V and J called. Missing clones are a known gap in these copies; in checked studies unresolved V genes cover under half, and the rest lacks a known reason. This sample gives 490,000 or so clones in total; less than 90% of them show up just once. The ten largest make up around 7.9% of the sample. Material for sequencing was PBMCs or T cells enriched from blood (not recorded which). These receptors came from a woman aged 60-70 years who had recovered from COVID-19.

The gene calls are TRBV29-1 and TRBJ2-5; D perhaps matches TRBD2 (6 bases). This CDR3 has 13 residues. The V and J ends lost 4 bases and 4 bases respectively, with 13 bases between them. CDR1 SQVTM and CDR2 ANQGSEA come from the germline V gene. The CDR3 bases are TGCAGCGTTGGGGGGGATGGCAGAGAGACCCAGTACTTC. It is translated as CSVGGDGRETQYF.

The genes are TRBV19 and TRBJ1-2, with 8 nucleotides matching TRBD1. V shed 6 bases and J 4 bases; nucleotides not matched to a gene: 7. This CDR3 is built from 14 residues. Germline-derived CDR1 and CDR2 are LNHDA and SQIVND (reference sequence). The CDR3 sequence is CASRLQGGTYGYTF. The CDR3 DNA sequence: TGTGCCAGTAGATTACAGGGGGGGACCTATGGCTACACCTTC.

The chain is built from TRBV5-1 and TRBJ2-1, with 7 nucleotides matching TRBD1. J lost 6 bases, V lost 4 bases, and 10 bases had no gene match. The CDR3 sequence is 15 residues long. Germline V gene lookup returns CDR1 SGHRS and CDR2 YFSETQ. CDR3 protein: CASSPGDRDSNEQFF. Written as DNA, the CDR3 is TGCGCCAGCAGCCCCGGCGACAGGGATAGCAATGAGCAGTTCTTC.

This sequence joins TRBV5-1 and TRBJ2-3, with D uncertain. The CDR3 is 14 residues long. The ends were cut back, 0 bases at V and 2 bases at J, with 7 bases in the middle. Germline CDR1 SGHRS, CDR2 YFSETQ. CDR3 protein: CASSLGPLTDTQYF. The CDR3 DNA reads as TGCGCCAGCAGCTTGGGGCCCCTCACAGATACGCAGTATTTT.

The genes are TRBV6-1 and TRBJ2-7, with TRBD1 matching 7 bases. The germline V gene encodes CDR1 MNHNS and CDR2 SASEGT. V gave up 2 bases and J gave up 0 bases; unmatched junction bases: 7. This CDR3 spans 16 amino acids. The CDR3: CASSENEAGGSYEQYV. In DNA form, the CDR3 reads TGTGCCAGCAGTGAAAACGAGGCAGGGGGCTCCTACGAGCAGTACGTC.

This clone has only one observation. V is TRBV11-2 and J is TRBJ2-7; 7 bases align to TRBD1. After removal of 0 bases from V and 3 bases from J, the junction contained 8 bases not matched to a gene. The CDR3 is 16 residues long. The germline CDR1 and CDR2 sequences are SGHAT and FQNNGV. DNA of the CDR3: TGTGCCAGCAGCTTAGATATGGCAGGGGGTCGCTACGAGCAGTACGTC. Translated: CASSLDMAGGRYEQYV.

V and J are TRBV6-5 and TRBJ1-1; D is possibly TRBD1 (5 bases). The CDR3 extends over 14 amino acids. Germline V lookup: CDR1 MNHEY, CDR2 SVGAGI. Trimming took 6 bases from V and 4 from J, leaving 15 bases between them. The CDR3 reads CASSSPGGGTEAFF. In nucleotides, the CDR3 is TGTGCCAGCAGCAGTCCGGGGGGTGGCACTGAAGCTTTCTTT.

The CDR3 DNA reads as TGTGCCAGCAGGGTTGCAGGAGGGTTGGAGACCCAGTACTTC. It codes for CASRVAGGLETQYF. V is TRBV28 and J is TRBJ2-5; a weak D match, TRBD2 (6 bases). Trimming shortened V by 6 bases and J by 5 bases, and 16 bases separated the two germline ends. The CDR3 length is 14 residues. Germline V CDR1 and CDR2: MDHEN, SYDVKM.

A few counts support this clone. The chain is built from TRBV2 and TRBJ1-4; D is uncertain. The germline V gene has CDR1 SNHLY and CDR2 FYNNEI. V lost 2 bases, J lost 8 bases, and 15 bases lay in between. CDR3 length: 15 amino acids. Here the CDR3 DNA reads TGTGCCAGCAGTGAAAGCCCCCGGGGAGGGGAAAAACTGTTTTTT. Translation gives CASSESPRGGEKLFF.

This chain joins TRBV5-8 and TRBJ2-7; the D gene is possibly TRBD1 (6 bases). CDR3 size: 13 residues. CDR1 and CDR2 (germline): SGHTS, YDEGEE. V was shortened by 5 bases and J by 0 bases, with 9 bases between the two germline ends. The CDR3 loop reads CASSDRLSYEQYF. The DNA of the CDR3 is TGTGCCAGCAGTGACAGGCTCTCCTACGAGCAGTACTTC.

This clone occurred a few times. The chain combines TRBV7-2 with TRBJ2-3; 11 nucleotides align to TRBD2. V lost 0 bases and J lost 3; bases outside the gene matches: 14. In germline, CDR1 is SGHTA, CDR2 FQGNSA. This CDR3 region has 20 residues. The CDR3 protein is CASSLADVAGGPVRTDTQYF. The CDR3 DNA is TGTGCCAGCAGCTTAGCCGACGTAGCGGGGGGGCCCGTTCGGACAGATACGCAGTATTTT.

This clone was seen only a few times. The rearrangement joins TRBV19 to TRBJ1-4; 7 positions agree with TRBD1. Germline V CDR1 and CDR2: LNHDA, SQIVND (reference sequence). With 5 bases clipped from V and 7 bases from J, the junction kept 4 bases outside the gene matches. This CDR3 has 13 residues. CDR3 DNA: TGTGCCAGTAGTCCGCAGGGGGTTGAAAAACTGTTTTTT. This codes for CASSPQGVEKLFF.

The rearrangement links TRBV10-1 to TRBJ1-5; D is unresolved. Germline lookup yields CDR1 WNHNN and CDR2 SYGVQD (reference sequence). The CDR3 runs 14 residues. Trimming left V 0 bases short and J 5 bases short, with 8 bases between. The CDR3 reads CASSESPGDQPQHF. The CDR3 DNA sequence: TGCGCCAGCAGTGAGTCGCCCGGTGATCAGCCCCAGCATTTT.

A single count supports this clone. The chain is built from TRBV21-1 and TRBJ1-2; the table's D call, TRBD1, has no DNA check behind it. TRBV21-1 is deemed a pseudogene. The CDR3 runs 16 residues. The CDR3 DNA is TGTGCCAGCTCGGACAGGGGGCAAAGTGTTCTCTATGGCTACACCTTC. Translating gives CASSDRGQSVLYGYTF.